A selection of T cell receptor beta chains follows, all from one sample in a study of T cells in Graves' hyperthyroidism and ophthalmopathy. TCRdb processed the multiplex PCR reads anew with MiXCR; each CDR3 protein has one entry. The data hold 200,000 or so distinct CDR3 sequences, with 17% observed a single time. The sample taken for sequencing was blood. The receptors stem from a woman aged 45-65 years with Graves' hyperthyroidism. CDR3s include the opening cysteine and the closing phenylalanine or tryptophan. D genes are given only for firm matches. Clone size is not always given. Where it is, it says once, few, many or a class for expanded clones.

D: -
V: TRBV18
size: many
J: TRBJ1-1
CDR3: CASSPALEFNTEAFF
DNA: TGTGCCAGCTCACCAGCTTTGGAGTTTAACACTGAAGCTTTCTTT

D: -
V: TRBV12-3/TRBV12-4
size: many
J: TRBJ1-3
CDR3: CASSSSGTAGNTIYF
DNA: TGTGCCAGCAGTTCCTCGGGGACGGCTGGAAACACCATATATTTT

D: -
V: TRBV19
size: -
J: TRBJ1-3
CDR3: CASSINSIFSGNTIYF
DNA: TGTGCCAGTAGTATTAACAGCATATTCTCTGGAAACACCATATATTTT

D: TRBD1
V: TRBV12-3/TRBV12-4
size: many
J: TRBJ1-5
CDR3: CASSGTGVQPQHF
DNA: TGTGCCAGCAGTGGGACAGGGGTTCAGCCCCAGCATTTT

D: TRBD2
V: TRBV5-1
size: many
J: TRBJ2-1
CDR3: CASFRAIAGGHNEQFF
DNA: TGCGCCAGCTTCCGCGCCATAGCGGGAGGCCACAATGAGCAGTTCTTC

D: TRBD1
V: TRBV20-1
size: few
J: TRBJ2-3
CDR3: CSARAGQGVWDTQYF
DNA: TGCAGTGCTAGAGCCGGCCAGGGGGTTTGGGATACGCAGTATTTT

D: -
V: TRBV7-3
size: -
J: TRBJ2-2
CDR3: CASRLEVTGELFF
DNA: TGTGCCAGCAGGTTGGAAGTAACCGGGGAGCTGTTTTTT

D: TRBD1
V: TRBV28
size: many
J: TRBJ1-2
CDR3: CASSLRDRGQYGYTF
DNA: TGTGCCAGCAGTTTACGGGACAGGGGGCAATATGGCTACACCTTC

D: TRBD1
V: TRBV6-5
size: few
J: TRBJ1-5
CDR3: CASSYSRQGGGQPQHF
DNA: TGTGCCAGCAGTTACTCGAGGCAGGGGGGAGGGCAGCCCCAGCATTTT

D: -
V: TRBV12-3/TRBV12-4
size: many
J: TRBJ1-1
CDR3: CASSERYNTEAFF
DNA: TGTGCCAGCAGTGAGCGGTACAACACTGAAGCTTTCTTT

D: -
V: TRBV28
size: -
J: TRBJ2-5
CDR3: CASSLHIDQETQYF
DNA: TGTGCCAGCAGTCTTCACATAGACCAAGAGACCCAGTACTTC

D: -
V: TRBV5-6
size: -
J: TRBJ2-7
CDR3: CASSLSSTYEQYF
DNA: TGTGCCAGCAGCTTGTCCTCGACCTACGAGCAGTACTTC

D: -
V: TRBV6-1
size: -
J: TRBJ1-1
CDR3: CASSEIQGNTEAFF
DNA: TGTGCCAGCAGCGAGATACAGGGGAACACTGAAGCTTTCTTT

D: -
V: TRBV12-5
size: few
J: TRBJ2-1
CDR3: CASGLVGGAAWFF
DNA: TGTGCTAGTGGTTTGGTAGGGGGGGCCGCTTGGTTCTTC

D: TRBD2
V: TRBV27
size: many
J: TRBJ2-7
CDR3: CASSLSGTSGRSYEQYF
DNA: TGTGCCAGCAGTTTATCAGGGACTAGCGGGAGAAGTTACGAGCAGTACTTC

D: -
V: TRBV7-2
size: many
J: TRBJ2-7
CDR3: CASSLGSAGTAYEQYF
DNA: TGTGCCAGCAGCTTAGGTTCCGCGGGGACAGCCTACGAGCAGTACTTC

D: TRBD1
V: TRBV20-1
size: many
J: TRBJ1-5
CDR3: CSAWTGSNQPQHF
DNA: TGCAGTGCTTGGACAGGGAGCAATCAGCCCCAGCATTTT

D: TRBD1
V: TRBV6-1
size: many
J: TRBJ2-3
CDR3: CASSKTGGWTDTQYF
DNA: TGTGCCAGCAGCAAGACAGGGGGCTGGACAGATACGCAGTATTTT

D: -
V: TRBV6-1
size: -
J: TRBJ1-3
CDR3: CASSEVFGNTIYF
DNA: TGTGCCAGCAGTGAGGTGTTTGGAAACACCATATATTTT

D: TRBD2
V: TRBV19
size: -
J: TRBJ2-1
CDR3: CASSTRSGSYNEQFF
DNA: TGTGCCAGTAGTACGCGTAGCGGGAGCTACAATGAGCAGTTCTTC

D: TRBD2
V: TRBV6-5
size: -
J: TRBJ2-7
CDR3: CASRLLAGYEQYF
DNA: TGTGCCAGCAGATTACTAGCGGGATACGAGCAGTACTTC

D: -
V: TRBV19
size: -
J: TRBJ1-5
CDR3: CASSISGNSNQPQHF
DNA: TGTGCCAGTAGTATCTCGGGAAACAGCAATCAGCCCCAGCATTTT

D: TRBD1
V: TRBV29-1
size: -
J: TRBJ2-7
CDR3: CSVEGASYEQYF
DNA: TGCAGCGTAGAGGGGGCCTCCTACGAGCAGTACTTC

D: -
V: TRBV30
size: -
J: TRBJ2-2
CDR3: CAWNLGEWNTGELFF
DNA: TGTGCCTGGAACTTGGGTGAGTGGAACACCGGGGAGCTGTTTTTT

D: -
V: TRBV6-2/TRBV6-3
size: many
J: TRBJ2-7
CDR3: CASGGGEQYF
DNA: TGTGCCAGCGGAGGGGGCGAGCAGTACTTC

D: -
V: TRBV20-1
size: -
J: TRBJ1-2
CDR3: CSARDTSRDYGYTF
DNA: TGCAGTGCTAGAGATACGAGCAGGGACTATGGCTACACCTTC

D: -
V: TRBV2
size: -
J: TRBJ2-3
CDR3: CASSPGTGEVPYF
DNA: TGTGCCAGCAGTCCCGGGACCGGTGAGGTTCCGTATTTT

D: TRBD2
V: TRBV19
size: few
J: TRBJ2-5
CDR3: CASSITSGRETQYF
DNA: TGTGCCAGTAGTATAACTAGCGGGAGAGAGACCCAGTACTTC

D: -
V: TRBV7-9
size: -
J: TRBJ1-2
CDR3: CASSPGPINYGYTF
DNA: TGTGCCAGCTCTCCAGGGCCTATAAACTATGGCTACACCTTC

D: TRBD1
V: TRBV27
size: many
J: TRBJ2-7
CDR3: CASSFLGQSSSYEQYF
DNA: TGTGCCAGCAGTTTCCTGGGACAGTCGAGCTCCTACGAGCAGTACTTC

D: -
V: TRBV6-1
size: few
J: TRBJ2-7
CDR3: CASSRRTSRTYEQYF
DNA: TGTGCCAGCAGTCGACGTACTAGCAGGACCTACGAGCAGTACTTC

D: TRBD1
V: TRBV12-3/TRBV12-4
size: few
J: TRBJ1-4
CDR3: CASSNRGREKLFF
DNA: TGTGCCAGCAGCAACAGGGGGCGAGAAAAACTGTTTTTT

D: TRBD2
V: TRBV19
size: many
J: TRBJ2-7
CDR3: CASSKQSGGTYEQYF
DNA: TGTGCCAGTAGTAAACAGAGCGGGGGAACCTACGAGCAGTACTTC

D: -
V: TRBV3-1
size: many
J: TRBJ1-1
CDR3: CASSHSGGGGSTEAFF
DNA: TGTGCCAGCAGCCATTCAGGTGGTGGAGGTAGCACTGAAGCTTTCTTT

D: -
V: TRBV20-1
size: few
J: TRBJ2-2
CDR3: CSASYPLRENTGELFF
DNA: TGCAGTGCTAGTTACCCCCTCCGTGAGAACACCGGGGAGCTGTTTTTT

D: -
V: TRBV6-1
size: many
J: TRBJ1-1
CDR3: CASTHLGEAFF
DNA: TGTGCCAGCACCCATCTGGGGGAAGCTTTCTTT

D: -
V: TRBV5-1
size: few
J: TRBJ1-2
CDR3: CASSLATDWDGYTF
DNA: TGCGCCAGCAGCTTGGCGACCGACTGGGATGGCTACACCTTC

D: -
V: TRBV5-8
size: many
J: TRBJ1-1
CDR3: CASSSEGSMNTEAFF
DNA: TGTGCCAGCAGCTCTGAGGGCTCAATGAACACTGAAGCTTTCTTT

D: -
V: TRBV14
size: few
J: TRBJ2-1
CDR3: CASSQGDPNEQFF
DNA: TGTGCCAGCAGCCAGGGTGACCCCAATGAGCAGTTCTTC

D: TRBD1
V: TRBV6-1
size: few
J: TRBJ2-5
CDR3: CASSEAWTGRKTQYF
DNA: TGTGCCAGCAGTGAAGCGTGGACAGGGAGAAAGACCCAGTACTTC

D: TRBD1
V: TRBV28
size: -
J: TRBJ2-7
CDR3: CASSHPGTGYEQYF
DNA: TGTGCCAGCAGTCACCCCGGGACAGGATACGAGCAGTACTTC

D: -
V: TRBV28
size: few
J: TRBJ2-7
CDR3: CASRRQGGYEQYF
DNA: TGTGCCAGCAGGCGACAGGGAGGCTACGAGCAGTACTTC

D: -
V: TRBV6-9
size: -
J: TRBJ2-3
CDR3: CASSWGERMDTQYF
DNA: TGTGCCAGCAGTTGGGGAGAGAGAATGGATACGCAGTATTTT

D: -
V: TRBV4-2
size: -
J: TRBJ1-3
CDR3: CASSQDQTGSGNTIYF
DNA: TGTGCCAGCAGCCAAGATCAAACAGGCTCTGGAAACACCATATATTTT

D: TRBD2
V: TRBV10-3
size: many
J: TRBJ2-3
CDR3: CAISKTGTSDRDTQYF
DNA: TGTGCCATCAGTAAAACCGGGACTAGCGACAGAGATACGCAGTATTTT

D: -
V: TRBV28
size: few
J: TRBJ2-2
CDR3: CASSPPSGTTGGSGELFF
DNA: TGTGCCAGCAGTCCCCCCTCCGGGACAACTGGAGGGTCCGGGGAGCTGTTTTTT

D: -
V: TRBV2
size: many
J: TRBJ2-3
CDR3: CASSEIFDTGADTQYF
DNA: TGTGCCAGCAGTGAAATTTTCGATACGGGGGCAGATACGCAGTATTTT

D: TRBD1
V: TRBV30
size: many
J: TRBJ1-1
CDR3: CAWGQGLNTEAFF
DNA: TGTGCCTGGGGACAGGGTTTGAACACTGAAGCTTTCTTT

D: TRBD1
V: TRBV9
size: -
J: TRBJ2-7
CDR3: CASSVAGTGPYERYF
DNA: TGTGCCAGCAGCGTAGCGGGGACAGGGCCCTACGAGCGGTACTTC

D: -
V: TRBV13
size: few
J: TRBJ2-7
CDR3: CASSLGPGREQYF
DNA: TGTGCCAGCAGCCTGGGTCCAGGGAGGGAGCAGTACTTC

D: -
V: TRBV24-1
size: many
J: TRBJ2-3
CDR3: CATSETSGSTDTQYF
DNA: TGTGCCACCAGTGAGACAAGCGGGAGCACAGATACGCAGTATTTT

D: -
V: TRBV18
size: -
J: TRBJ1-2
CDR3: CASSPSGSKEGYTF
DNA: TGTGCCAGCTCACCAAGTGGATCCAAGGAGGGCTACACCTTC

D: TRBD1
V: TRBV27
size: -
J: TRBJ2-5
CDR3: CASSLYRGAIETQYF
DNA: TGTGCCAGCAGTTTATACAGGGGTGCGATTGAGACCCAGTACTTC

D: TRBD2
V: TRBV11-2
size: many
J: TRBJ2-1
CDR3: CASKGRGGYNEQFF
DNA: TGTGCCAGCAAGGGGAGGGGAGGTTACAATGAGCAGTTCTTC

D: TRBD2
V: TRBV29-1
size: -
J: TRBJ2-5
CDR3: CSADGTISFAQYF
DNA: TGCAGCGCCGACGGGACTATCTCTTTTGCCCAGTACTTC